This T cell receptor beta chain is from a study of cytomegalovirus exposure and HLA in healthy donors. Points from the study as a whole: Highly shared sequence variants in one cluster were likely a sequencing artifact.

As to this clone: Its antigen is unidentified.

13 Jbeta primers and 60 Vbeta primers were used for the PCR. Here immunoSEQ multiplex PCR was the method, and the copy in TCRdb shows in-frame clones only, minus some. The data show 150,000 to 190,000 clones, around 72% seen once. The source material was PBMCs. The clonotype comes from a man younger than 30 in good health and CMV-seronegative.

Here the CDR3 reads CATPRGGETQYF. For the CDR3, the DNA is TGTGCCACCCCCCGGGGGGGAGAGACCCAGTACTTC. This chain uses TRBV21-1 with TRBJ2-5; the D call TRBD2 from the table was never checked on the DNA. TRBV21-1 is a pseudogene segment. The CDR3 has 12 residues.